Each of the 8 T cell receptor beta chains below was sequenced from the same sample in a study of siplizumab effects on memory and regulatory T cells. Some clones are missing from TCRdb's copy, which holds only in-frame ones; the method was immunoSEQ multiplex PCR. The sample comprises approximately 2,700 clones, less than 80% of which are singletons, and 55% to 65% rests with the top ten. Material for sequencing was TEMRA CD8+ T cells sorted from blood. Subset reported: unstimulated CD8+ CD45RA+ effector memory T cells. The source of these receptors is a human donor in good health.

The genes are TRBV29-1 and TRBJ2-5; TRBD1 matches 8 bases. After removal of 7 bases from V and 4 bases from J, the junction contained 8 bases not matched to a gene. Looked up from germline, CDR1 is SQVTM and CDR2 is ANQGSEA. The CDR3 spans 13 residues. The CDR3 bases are TGCAGCGAGCGGACAGGGACTGGAGAGACCCAGTACTTC. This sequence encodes CSERTGTGETQYF.

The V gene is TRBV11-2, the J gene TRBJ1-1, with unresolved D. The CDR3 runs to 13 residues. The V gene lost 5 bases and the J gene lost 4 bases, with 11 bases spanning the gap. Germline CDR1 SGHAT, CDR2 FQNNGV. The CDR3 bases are TGTGCCAGCAGCCTTTTGCTCGTCACTGAAGCTTTCTTT. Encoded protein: CASSLLLVTEAFF.

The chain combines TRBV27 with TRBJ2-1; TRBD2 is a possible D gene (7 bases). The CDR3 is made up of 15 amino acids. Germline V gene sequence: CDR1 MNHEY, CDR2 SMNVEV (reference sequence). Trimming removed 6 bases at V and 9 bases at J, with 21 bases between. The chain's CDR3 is CASSPFWGGFGEQFF. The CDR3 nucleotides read TGTGCCAGCAGCCCCTTCTGGGGGGGCTTCGGTGAGCAGTTCTTC.

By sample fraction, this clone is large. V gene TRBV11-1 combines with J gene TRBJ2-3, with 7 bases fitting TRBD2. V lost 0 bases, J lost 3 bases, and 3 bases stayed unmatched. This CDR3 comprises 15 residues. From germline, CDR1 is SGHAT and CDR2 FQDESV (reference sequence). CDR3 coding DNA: TGTGCCAGCAGCTTAGCGGGAGGGAGGACAGATACGCAGTATTTT. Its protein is CASSLAGGRTDTQYF.

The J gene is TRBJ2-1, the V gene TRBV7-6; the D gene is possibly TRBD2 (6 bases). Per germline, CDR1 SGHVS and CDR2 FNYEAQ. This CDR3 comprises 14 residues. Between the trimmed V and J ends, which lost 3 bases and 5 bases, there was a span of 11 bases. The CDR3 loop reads CASSFGPGDNEQFF. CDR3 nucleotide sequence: TGTGCCAGCAGCTTTGGCCCGGGGGACAATGAGCAGTTCTTC.

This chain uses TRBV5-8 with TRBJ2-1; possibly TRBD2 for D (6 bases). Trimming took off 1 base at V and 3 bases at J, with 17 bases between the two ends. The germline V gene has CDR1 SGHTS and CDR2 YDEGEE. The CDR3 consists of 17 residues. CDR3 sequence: CASSLPNRGRDYNEQFF. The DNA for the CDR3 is TGTGCCAGCAGCTTGCCCAACCGGGGGAGAGACTACAATGAGCAGTTCTTC.

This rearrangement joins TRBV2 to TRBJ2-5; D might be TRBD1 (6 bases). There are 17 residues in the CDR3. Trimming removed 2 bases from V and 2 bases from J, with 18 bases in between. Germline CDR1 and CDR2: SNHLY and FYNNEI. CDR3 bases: TGTGCCAGCAGTGAATTTTTCAGGAAGGGGGATCAAGAGACCCAGTACTTC. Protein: CASSEFFRKGDQETQYF.

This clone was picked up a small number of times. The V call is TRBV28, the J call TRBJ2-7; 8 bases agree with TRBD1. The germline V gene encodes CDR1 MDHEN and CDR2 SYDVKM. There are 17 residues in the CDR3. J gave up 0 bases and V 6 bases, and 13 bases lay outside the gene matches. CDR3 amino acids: CASSLVQGAPFSYEQYF. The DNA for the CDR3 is TGTGCCAGCAGCCTTGTTCAGGGGGCCCCCTTCTCCTACGAGCAGTACTTC.